The 3 T cell receptor beta chains below were found in one sample sequenced in a study of PD-1 blockade in mismatch repair-deficient tumors. Method: immunoSEQ multiplex PCR; TCRdb's copy keeps in-frame clones and lacks some. The sample yields about 67,000 clones, 70% to 80% seen once. Here the sequenced sample was peripheral blood, taken 2 weeks after starting pembrolizumab. Receptors originate from an adult with mismatch repair-deficient cancer.

V gene TRBV5-6 combines with J gene TRBJ2-6; the D gene is possibly TRBD2 (6 bases). V was pared by 1 base and J by 8 bases, with 13 bases between. This CDR3 has 15 amino acids. CDR1 is SGHDT, CDR2 YYEEEE, per germline. As DNA, the CDR3 is TGTGCCAGCAGCTTGACCGGGACTCCGACCAACGTCCTGACTTTC. Amino acids: CASSLTGTPTNVLTF.

This clone was seen a single time. This chain joins TRBV27 and TRBJ2-2, with D perhaps matching TRBD2 (6 bases). V shed 6 bases and J shed 5 bases, with 13 bases lying between them. Germline CDR1 MNHEY, CDR2 SMNVEV (reference sequence). The CDR3 has 14 amino acids. CDR3 DNA sequence: TGTGCCAGCAGCCCCTCCGGACTAACCGGGGAGCTGTTTTTT. It codes for CASSPSGLTGELFF.

This chain links TRBV19 with TRBJ1-1; TRBD1 agrees at 9 bases. The CDR3 runs to 14 residues. V trimming: 8 bases; J trimming: 4 bases; junction bases outside the gene matches: 8. Germline values: CDR1 LNHDA, CDR2 SQIVND (reference sequence). The CDR3 loop reads CASANRGPSTEAFF. In nucleotides, the CDR3 is TGTGCCAGTGCCAACAGGGGGCCGAGCACTGAAGCTTTCTTT.